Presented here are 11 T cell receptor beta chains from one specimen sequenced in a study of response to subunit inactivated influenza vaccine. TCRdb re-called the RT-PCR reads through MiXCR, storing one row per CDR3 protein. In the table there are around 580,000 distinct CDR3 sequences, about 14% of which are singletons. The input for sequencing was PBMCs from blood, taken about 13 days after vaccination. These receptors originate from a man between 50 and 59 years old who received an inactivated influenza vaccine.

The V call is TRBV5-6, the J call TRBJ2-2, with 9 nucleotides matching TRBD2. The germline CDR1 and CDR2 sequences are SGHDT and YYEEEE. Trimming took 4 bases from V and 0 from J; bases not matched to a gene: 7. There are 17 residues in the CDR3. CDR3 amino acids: CASSHARLAANTGELFF. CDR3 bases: TGTGCCAGCAGCCACGCTAGACTAGCGGCGAACACCGGGGAGCTGTTTTTT.

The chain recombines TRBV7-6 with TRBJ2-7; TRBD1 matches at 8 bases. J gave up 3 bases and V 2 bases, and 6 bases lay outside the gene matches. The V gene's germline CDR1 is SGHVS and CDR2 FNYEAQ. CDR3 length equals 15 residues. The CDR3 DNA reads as TGTGCCAGCAGCTTAAACAGGGGGACCTTCTACGAGCAGTACTTC. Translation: CASSLNRGTFYEQYF.

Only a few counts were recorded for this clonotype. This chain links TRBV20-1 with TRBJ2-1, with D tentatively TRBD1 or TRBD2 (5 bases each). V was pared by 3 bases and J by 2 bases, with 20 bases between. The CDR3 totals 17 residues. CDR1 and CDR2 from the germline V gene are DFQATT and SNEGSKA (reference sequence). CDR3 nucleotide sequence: TGCAGTGCTAGCGCCTGGGTTGGGGGAGCCACCTACAATGAGCAGTTCTTC. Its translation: CSASAWVGGATYNEQFF.

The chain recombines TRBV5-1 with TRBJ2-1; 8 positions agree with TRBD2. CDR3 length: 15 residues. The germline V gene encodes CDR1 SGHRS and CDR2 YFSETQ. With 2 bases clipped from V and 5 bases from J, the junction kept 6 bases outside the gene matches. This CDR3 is CASSFLGLANNEQFF. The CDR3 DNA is TGCGCCAGCAGCTTTCTAGGACTAGCCAACAATGAGCAGTTCTTC.

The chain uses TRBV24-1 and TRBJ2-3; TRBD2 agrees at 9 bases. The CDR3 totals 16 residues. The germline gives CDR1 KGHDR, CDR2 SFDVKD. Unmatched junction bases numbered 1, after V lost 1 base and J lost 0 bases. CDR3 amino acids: CATSDFSGRSTDTQYF. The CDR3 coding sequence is TGTGCCACCAGTGATTTTAGCGGGAGAAGCACAGATACGCAGTATTTT.

DNA for the CDR3: TGCAGTGCTAGTGACGCGGGGGACACAGATACGCAGTATTTT. Translation: CSASDAGDTDTQYF. The chain links TRBV20-1 to TRBJ2-3, with TRBD2 matching over 7 bases. The germline V gene has CDR1 DFQATT and CDR2 SNEGSKA (reference sequence). This CDR3 has 14 residues. The J segment lost 2 bases and the V segment lost 3 bases, leaving 5 bases of the junction unmatched.

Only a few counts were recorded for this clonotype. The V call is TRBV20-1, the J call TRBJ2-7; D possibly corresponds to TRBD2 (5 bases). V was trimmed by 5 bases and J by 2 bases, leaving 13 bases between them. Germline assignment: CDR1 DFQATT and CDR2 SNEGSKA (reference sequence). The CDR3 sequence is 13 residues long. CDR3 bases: TGCAGTGCTTCGGACTCCCTGGCCTACGAGCAGTACTTC. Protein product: CSASDSLAYEQYF.

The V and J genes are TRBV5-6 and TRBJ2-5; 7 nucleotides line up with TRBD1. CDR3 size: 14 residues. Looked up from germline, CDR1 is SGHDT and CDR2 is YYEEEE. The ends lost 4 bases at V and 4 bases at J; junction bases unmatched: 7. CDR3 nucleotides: TGTGCCAGCAGCGGAATGGACAGGAGAGAGACCCAGTACTTC. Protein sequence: CASSGMDRRETQYF.

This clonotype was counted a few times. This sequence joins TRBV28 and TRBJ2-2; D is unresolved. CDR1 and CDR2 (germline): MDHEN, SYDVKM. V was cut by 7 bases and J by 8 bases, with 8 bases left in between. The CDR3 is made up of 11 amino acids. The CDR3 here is CASTKWGELFF. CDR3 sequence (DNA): TGTGCCAGCACCAAATGGGGGGAGCTGTTTTTT.

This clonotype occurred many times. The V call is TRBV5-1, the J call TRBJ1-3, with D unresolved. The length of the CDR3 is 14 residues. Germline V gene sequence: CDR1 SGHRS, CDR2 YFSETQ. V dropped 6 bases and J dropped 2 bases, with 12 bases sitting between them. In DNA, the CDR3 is TGCGCCAGCAAGATCAGCACAACTGGAAACACCATATATTTT. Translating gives CASKISTTGNTIYF. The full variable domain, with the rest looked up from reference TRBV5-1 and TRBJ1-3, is KAGVTQTPRYLIKTRGQQVTLSCSPISGHRSVSWYQQTPGQGLQFLFEYFSETQRNKGNFPGRFSGRQFSNSRSEMNVSTLELGDSALYLCASKISTTGNTIYFGEGSWLTVV.

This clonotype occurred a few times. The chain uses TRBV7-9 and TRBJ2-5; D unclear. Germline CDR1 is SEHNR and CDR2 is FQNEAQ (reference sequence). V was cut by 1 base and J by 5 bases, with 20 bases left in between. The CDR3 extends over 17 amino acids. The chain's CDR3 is CASSLVQLLSMEETQYF. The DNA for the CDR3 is TGTGCCAGCAGCTTAGTTCAGCTCCTATCGATGGAGGAGACCCAGTACTTC.